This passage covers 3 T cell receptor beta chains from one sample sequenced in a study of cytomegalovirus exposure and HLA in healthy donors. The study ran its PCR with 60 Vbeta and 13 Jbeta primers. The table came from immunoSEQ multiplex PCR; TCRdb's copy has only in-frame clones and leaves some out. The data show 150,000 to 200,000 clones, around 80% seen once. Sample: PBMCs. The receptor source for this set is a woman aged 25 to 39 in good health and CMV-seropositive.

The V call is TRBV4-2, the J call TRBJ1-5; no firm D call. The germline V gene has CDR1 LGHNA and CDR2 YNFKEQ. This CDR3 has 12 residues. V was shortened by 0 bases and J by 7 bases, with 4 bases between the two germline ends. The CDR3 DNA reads TGTGCCAGCAGCCAAGATCGGCAGCCCCAGCATTTT. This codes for CASSQDRQPQHF.

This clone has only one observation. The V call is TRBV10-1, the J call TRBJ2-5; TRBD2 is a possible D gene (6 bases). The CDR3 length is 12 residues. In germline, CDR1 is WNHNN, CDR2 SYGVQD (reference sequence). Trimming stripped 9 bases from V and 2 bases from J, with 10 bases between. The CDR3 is CARFSGQETQYF. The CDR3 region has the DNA TGCGCCAGGTTTAGCGGACAAGAGACCCAGTACTTC.

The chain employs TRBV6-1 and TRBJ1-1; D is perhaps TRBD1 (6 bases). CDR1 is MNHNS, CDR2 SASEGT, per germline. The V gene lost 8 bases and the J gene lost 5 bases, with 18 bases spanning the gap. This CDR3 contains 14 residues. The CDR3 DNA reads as TGTGCCAGCGGTGTGCGGGGGCCGGGAACTGAAGCTTTCTTT. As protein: CASGVRGPGTEAFF.